Below are 26 T cell receptor beta chains sequenced from a single sample in a study of shared clonotypes between healthy human individuals. Repertoires were generated with immunoSEQ multiplex PCR, while TCRdb's copy carries only in-frame clones and drops some. The sample lists roughly 2.4 million clones; about 94% were seen once. Sequencing used naive CD4+ T cells sorted from blood. Documented subset: CD45RA+ positively selected. The source is a man aged 18 to 29 in good health.

The chain is built from TRBV28 and TRBJ2-1, with TRBD2 matching over 7 bases. Losses at the gene ends were 7 bases for V and 2 bases for J; bases not matched to a gene: 8. Per the germline V gene, CDR1 is MDHEN and CDR2 is SYDVKM. This CDR3 is 15 amino acids long. The CDR3 DNA follows: TGTGCCAGCACCCCCTCCAGCGGGGCCTACAATGAGCAGTTCTTC. It encodes CASTPSSGAYNEQFF.

The rearrangement joins TRBV5-1 to TRBJ2-7, with a weak D call TRBD2 (5 bases). This CDR3 contains 14 residues. Trimming removed 1 base from V and 4 bases from J, with 12 bases in between. Germline loops: CDR1 SGHRS, CDR2 YFSETQ. This chain's CDR3 is CASSLFEGGYEQYF. In DNA, the CDR3 is TGCGCCAGCAGCTTGTTTGAGGGTGGGTACGAGCAGTACTTC.

The rearrangement joins TRBV19 to TRBJ1-6; no reliable D call. Trimming pared 8 bases from V and 1 base from J, leaving 18 bases between. The CDR3 covers 17 residues. Germline V gene data show CDR1 as LNHDA and CDR2 as SQIVND (reference sequence). CDR3 residues: CASQDTPVGSYNSPLHF. In DNA form, the CDR3 reads TGTGCCAGTCAAGACACCCCTGTTGGTTCCTATAATTCACCCCTCCACTTT. The variable domain in full, completed from reference TRBV19 and TRBJ1-6, reads DGGITQSPKYLFRKEGQNVTLSCEQNLNHDAMYWYRQDPGQGLRLIYYSQIVNDFQKGDIAEGYSVSREKKESFPLTVTSAQKNPTAFYLCASQDTPVGSYNSPLHFGNGTRLTVT.

The chain uses TRBV5-1 and TRBJ2-5, with TRBD2 as a possible D gene (6 bases). CDR3 length: 21 residues. Germline V gene lookup returns CDR1 SGHRS and CDR2 YFSETQ. V was cut by 2 bases and J by 1 base, with 30 bases left in between. The CDR3 loop reads CASSLQKKVGGSLGVQETQYF. The CDR3 coding sequence is TGCGCCAGCAGCTTACAAAAAAAAGTCGGAGGGTCTTTGGGGGTCCAAGAGACCCAGTACTTC.

This clone occurred once. The chain carries TRBV6-5 and TRBJ1-2, with D tentatively TRBD1 (6 bases). Trimming stripped 0 bases from V and 3 bases from J, with 14 bases between. The CDR3 consists of 16 residues. Germline V gene data show CDR1 as MNHEY and CDR2 as SVGAGI. The CDR3 loop reads CASSYSPGEGDYGYTF. In DNA form, the CDR3 reads TGTGCCAGCAGTTACTCTCCAGGGGAGGGGGACTATGGCTACACCTTC.

The CDR3 region is CASSLSASGSMNTQYF. The CDR3 region has the DNA TGTGCCAGCAGCCTAAGTGCTAGCGGGAGTATGAATACGCAGTATTTT. The chain has TRBV13 and TRBJ2-3; 10 positions match TRBD2. Trimming cost V 5 bases and J 7 bases; bases outside gene matches: 12. This CDR3 comprises 16 residues. Germline V gene data show CDR1 as PRHDT and CDR2 as FYEKMQ (reference sequence).

This chain joins TRBV19 and TRBJ2-7, with 12 bases fitting TRBD1. V gave up 4 bases and J gave up 5 bases; unmatched junction bases: 12. The CDR3 runs to 17 residues. The V gene's germline CDR1 is LNHDA and CDR2 SQIVND (reference sequence). The CDR3 spells CASSTVAVGQGAHEQYF. The CDR3 coding sequence is TGTGCCAGTAGTACCGTGGCGGTGGGACAGGGGGCACACGAGCAGTACTTC. Full variable domain (missing parts from reference TRBV19 and TRBJ2-7): DGGITQSPKYLFRKEGQNVTLSCEQNLNHDAMYWYRQDPGQGLRLIYYSQIVNDFQKGDIAEGYSVSREKKESFPLTVTSAQKNPTAFYLCASSTVAVGQGAHEQYFGPGTRLTVT.

The rearrangement links TRBV30 to TRBJ1-2, with D hard to call. CDR1 GTSNPN and CDR2 SVGIG come from the germline V gene (reference sequence). CDR3 length: 14 amino acids. The V gene lost 0 bases and the J gene lost 8 bases, with 16 bases spanning the gap. The CDR3 here is CAWSVEGPLWGYTF. As DNA, the CDR3 is TGTGCCTGGAGTGTTGAAGGACCTTTGTGGGGCTACACCTTC.

The J gene is TRBJ2-5, the V gene TRBV11-2, with TRBD2 identical over 8 bases. Trimming at V came to 1 base and at J to 5 bases, leaving 9 bases not matched to a gene. This CDR3 is 16 amino acids long. Per germline, CDR1 SGHAT and CDR2 FQNNGV. The CDR3 DNA follows: TGTGCCAGCAGCTTAGGGGCGGGAGGTATCTGGGAGACCCAGTACTTC. As protein: CASSLGAGGIWETQYF.

The CDR3 nucleotides read TGTGCCAGCAGCCTCCGTAGCACAGATACGCAGTATTTT. Encoded protein: CASSLRSTDTQYF. V gene TRBV27 combines with J gene TRBJ2-3, with D unclear. The CDR3 covers 13 residues. The germline gives CDR1 MNHEY, CDR2 SMNVEV (reference sequence). V lost 6 bases, J lost 0 bases, and 7 bases lay in between.

J is TRBJ2-6 and V is TRBV6-4, with D possibly being TRBD1 (5 bases). V lost 8 bases, J lost 4 bases, and 12 bases lay in between. CDR3 length: 14 amino acids. Germline CDR1 and CDR2: MRHNA and SNTAGT. CDR3 residues: CASLDKGGANVLTF. CDR3 sequence (DNA): TGTGCCAGCCTAGACAAGGGGGGGGCCAACGTCCTGACTTTC.

The rearrangement uses TRBV6-5 and TRBJ2-1, with TRBD2 identical over 10 bases. Trimming cost V 7 bases and J 8 bases; bases outside gene matches: 8. There are 14 residues in the CDR3. Germline V gene sequence: CDR1 MNHEY, CDR2 SVGAGI. For the CDR3, the DNA is TGTGCCAGCACGAGGAGCGGGAGGGCCCATGAGCAGTTCTTC. It translates to CASTRSGRAHEQFF.

V is TRBV9 and J is TRBJ1-2; 8 bases are shared with TRBD1. J lost 4 bases, V lost 7 bases, and 12 bases had no gene match. The CDR3 runs to 15 residues. Germline CDR1 SGDLS, CDR2 YYNGEE. The CDR3 DNA is TGTGCCAGCGCCCCAGGACAGGGCCAATTCTATGGCTACACCTTC. Translated, it gives CASAPGQGQFYGYTF.

A word on this clone: In the same sample, other DNA sequences code for this CDR3. The chain couples TRBV5-1 to TRBJ2-1, with a tentative D call TRBD1 (6 bases). The CDR3 extends over 15 amino acids. V lost 0 bases to trimming and J lost 2 bases, with 9 bases between them. The germline CDR1 and CDR2 sequences are SGHRS and YFSETQ. CDR3 DNA: TGCGCCAGCAGCTTGGACAGGGTTACCTACAATGAGCAGTTCTTC. Protein product: CASSLDRVTYNEQFF. The complete variable domain, with remaining parts taken from reference TRBV5-1 and TRBJ2-1, reads KAGVTQTPRYLIKTRGQQVTLSCSPISGHRSVSWYQQTPGQGLQFLFEYFSETQRNKGNFPGRFSGRQFSNSRSEMNVSTLELGDSALYLCASSLDRVTYNEQFFGPGTRLTVL.

The DNA of the CDR3 is TGTGCCATGAGGGGGGGCACTCCAAACTACGAGCAGTACTTC. Translated, it gives CAMRGGTPNYEQYF. The chain employs TRBV10-3 and TRBJ2-7, with a possible D match to TRBD2 (7 bases). This CDR3 has 14 residues. Germline assignment: CDR1 ENHRY and CDR2 SYGVKD. V lost 9 bases, J lost 3 bases, and 18 bases lay in between.

The chain combines TRBV2 with TRBJ2-1; TRBD1 matches at 11 bases. The CDR3 contains 15 residues. J was trimmed by 9 bases and V by 4 bases; bases with no gene match: 8. Germline CDR1 reads SNHLY; CDR2 reads FYNNEI. For the CDR3, the DNA is TGTGCCAGCAGTGCACGGACAGGGGGCACCTCTGAGCAGTTCTTC. Its protein is CASSARTGGTSEQFF. Full variable domain (remainder filled in from reference TRBV2 and TRBJ2-1): EPEVTQTPSHQVTQMGQEVILRCVPISNHLYFYWYRQILGQKVEFLVSFYNNEISEKSEIFDDQFSVERPDGSNFTLKIRSTKLEDSAMYFCASSARTGGTSEQFFGPGTRLTVL.

This clone was observed once. This CDR3 is also generated by other DNA sequences in the sample. The chain carries TRBV6-5 and TRBJ2-7; D uncertain. Germline V gene sequence: CDR1 MNHEY, CDR2 SVGAGI. V was trimmed by 6 bases and J by 0 bases, leaving 9 bases between them. CDR3 size: 13 residues. The CDR3 sequence: CASSRGSSYEQYF. For the CDR3, the DNA is TGTGCCAGCAGCCGCGGTAGCTCCTACGAGCAGTACTTC.

The V and J genes are TRBV7-2 and TRBJ1-4; D is possibly TRBD1 (5 bases). Trimming shortened V by 6 bases and J by 4 bases, and 12 bases separated the two germline ends. CDR3 length: 14 amino acids. The V gene's germline CDR1 is SGHTA and CDR2 FQGNSA. CDR3 sequence reads: CASRVGPLNEKLFF. CDR3 sequence (DNA): TGTGCCAGCAGAGTGGGACCGCTTAATGAAAAACTGTTTTTT.

The chain joins TRBV9 to TRBJ2-7, with a weak D call TRBD1 (6 bases). The ends were cut back, 0 bases at V and 6 bases at J, with 10 bases in the middle. Germline lookup yields CDR1 SGDLS and CDR2 YYNGEE. There are 13 residues in the CDR3. The CDR3 loop reads CASSVGAQGEQYF. In DNA, the CDR3 is TGTGCCAGCAGCGTAGGGGCACAGGGCGAGCAGTACTTC.

This chain links TRBV4-2 with TRBJ2-1; 9 nucleotides match TRBD2. The germline gives CDR1 LGHNA, CDR2 YNFKEQ. V dropped 0 bases and J dropped 6; count of bases not matched to a gene: 9. The CDR3 spans 17 residues. The CDR3 reads CASSQDAGAGGPNEQFF. CDR3 in DNA: TGTGCCAGCAGCCAAGATGCTGGGGCGGGGGGGCCCAATGAGCAGTTCTTC.

This chain uses TRBV4-3 with TRBJ1-2; 10 nucleotides line up with TRBD1. This CDR3 is 15 amino acids long. The junction had 5 bases not matched to a gene; V was cut back by 3 bases and J by 4 bases. Germline lookup yields CDR1 LGHNA and CDR2 YSLEER. The CDR3 reads CASSHSRQGAYGYTF. CDR3 sequence (DNA): TGCGCCAGCAGCCACTCTCGACAGGGGGCCTATGGCTACACCTTC.

V usage is TRBV6-6 and J usage is TRBJ2-7; D is tentatively TRBD1 or TRBD2 (5 bases each). Between the trimmed V and J ends, which lost 2 bases and 3 bases, there was a span of 17 bases. The CDR3 has 16 amino acids. Germline V gene lookup returns CDR1 MNHNY and CDR2 SVGAGI (reference sequence). CDR3 DNA sequence: TGTGCCAGCAGTTACCTGGGACCGCAGAAGGGCTACGAGCAGTACTTC. It encodes CASSYLGPQKGYEQYF.

The rearrangement joins TRBV4-1 to TRBJ2-7; 8 nucleotides line up with TRBD2. Germline loops: CDR1 MGHRA, CDR2 YSYEKL. With V trimmed by 4 bases and J by 0 bases, 8 bases remained unmatched. This CDR3 contains 16 residues. CDR3 in amino acids: CASSRSGGGLSYEQYF. The DNA for the CDR3 is TGCGCCAGCAGCCGGTCCGGGGGGGGCCTCTCCTACGAGCAGTACTTC.

The chain has TRBV6-6 and TRBJ2-7; TRBD1 aligns across 7 bases. There are 14 residues in the CDR3. Germline CDR1 MNHNY, CDR2 SVGAGI (reference sequence). V was clipped by 7 bases and J by 2 bases; unmatched bases: 8. For the CDR3, the DNA is TGTGCCAGCACCACAGGGGACACCCCCTACGAGCAGTACTTC. It yields the protein CASTTGDTPYEQYF.

The J gene is TRBJ1-1, the V gene TRBV6-4; 9 bases line up with TRBD1. V gave up 0 bases and J gave up 1 base; unmatched junction bases: 9. The germline CDR1 and CDR2 sequences are MRHNA and SNTAGT. The CDR3 is made up of 18 amino acids. In DNA, the CDR3 is TGTGCCAGCAGTGACTCTCGGGGGGGACAGGGCTGGAACACTGAAGCTTTCTTT. It codes for CASSDSRGGQGWNTEAFF.

The rearrangement uses TRBV6-1 and TRBJ2-3; D is unresolved. The CDR3 covers 15 residues. V gave up 0 bases and J gave up 2 bases, with 9 bases separating them. From germline, CDR1 is MNHNS and CDR2 SASEGT. In DNA, the CDR3 is TGTGCCAGCAGTGAAGCGGCGTCCAACACAGATACGCAGTATTTT. This translates into CASSEAASNTDTQYF.